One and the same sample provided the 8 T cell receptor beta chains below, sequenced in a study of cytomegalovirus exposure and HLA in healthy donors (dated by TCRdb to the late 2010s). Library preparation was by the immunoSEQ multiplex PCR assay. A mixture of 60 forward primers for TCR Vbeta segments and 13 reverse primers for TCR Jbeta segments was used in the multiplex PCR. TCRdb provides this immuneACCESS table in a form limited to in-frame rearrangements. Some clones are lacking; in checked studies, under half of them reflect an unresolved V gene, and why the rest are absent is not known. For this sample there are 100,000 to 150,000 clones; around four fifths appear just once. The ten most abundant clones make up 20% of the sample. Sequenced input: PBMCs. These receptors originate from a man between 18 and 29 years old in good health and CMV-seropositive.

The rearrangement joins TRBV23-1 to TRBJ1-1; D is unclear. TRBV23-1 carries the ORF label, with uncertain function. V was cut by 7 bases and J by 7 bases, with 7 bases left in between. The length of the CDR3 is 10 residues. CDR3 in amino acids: CASTNGEAFF. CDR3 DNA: TGCGCCAGCACCAACGGTGAAGCTTTCTTT.

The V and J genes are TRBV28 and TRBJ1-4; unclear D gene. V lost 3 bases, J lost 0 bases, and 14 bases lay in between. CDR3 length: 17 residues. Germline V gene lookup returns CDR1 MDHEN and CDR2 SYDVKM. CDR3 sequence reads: CASSFALRIATNEKLFF. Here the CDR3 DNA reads TGTGCCAGCAGTTTTGCGCTTCGAATAGCAACTAATGAAAAACTGTTTTTT.

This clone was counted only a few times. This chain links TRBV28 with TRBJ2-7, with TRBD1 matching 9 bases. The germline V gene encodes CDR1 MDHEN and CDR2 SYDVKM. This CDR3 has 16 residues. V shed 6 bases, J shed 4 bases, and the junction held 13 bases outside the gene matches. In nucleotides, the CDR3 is TGTGCCAGCAGAAGGGGGTCTCCGGGACAGGGATACGAGCAGTACTTC. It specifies CASRRGSPGQGYEQYF.

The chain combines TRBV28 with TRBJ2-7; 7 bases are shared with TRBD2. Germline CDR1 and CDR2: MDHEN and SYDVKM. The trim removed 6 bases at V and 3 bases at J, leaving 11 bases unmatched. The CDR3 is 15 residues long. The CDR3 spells CASSQGGGMLYEQYF. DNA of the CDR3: TGTGCCAGCAGCCAAGGCGGGGGTATGCTCTACGAGCAGTACTTC.

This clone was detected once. DNA of the CDR3: TGTGCCAGCAGCTTTGACAGGAACACTGAAGCTTTCTTT. This codes for CASSFDRNTEAFF. This sequence joins TRBV5-5 and TRBJ1-1; the D gene is possibly TRBD1 (5 bases). V was trimmed by 2 bases and J by 1 base, leaving 6 bases between them. This CDR3 is built from 13 residues. The germline V gene encodes CDR1 SGHKS and CDR2 YYEKEE (reference sequence).

CDR3 bases: TGTGCCAGCAGCTCTAATTCCCTGTGGAATGAGCAGTTCTTC. Protein sequence: CASSSNSLWNEQFF. V and J are TRBV7-9 and TRBJ2-1; the D is unclear. The V gene lost 4 bases and the J gene lost 7 bases, with 14 bases spanning the gap. CDR1 is SEHNR, CDR2 FQNEAQ, per germline (reference sequence). CDR3 length: 14 residues.

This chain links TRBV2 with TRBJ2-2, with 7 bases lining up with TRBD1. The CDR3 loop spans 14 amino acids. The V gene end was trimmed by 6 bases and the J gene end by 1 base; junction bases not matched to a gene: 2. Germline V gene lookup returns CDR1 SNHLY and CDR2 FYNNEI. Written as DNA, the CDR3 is TGTGCCAGCAGACAGGGGCGGAACACCGGGGAGCTGTTTTTT. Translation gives CASRQGRNTGELFF.

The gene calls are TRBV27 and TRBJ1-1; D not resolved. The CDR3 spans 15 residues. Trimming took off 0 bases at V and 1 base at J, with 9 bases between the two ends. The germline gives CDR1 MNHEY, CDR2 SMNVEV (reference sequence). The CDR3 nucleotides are TGTGCCAGCAGTTTATCGGGCAGACCGAACACTGAAGCTTTCTTT. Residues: CASSLSGRPNTEAFF.